The entry below describes one TCR beta chain. Its antigen is currently unknown. This sample stems from a study of identifying expanded T cells in peripheral blood. Notes on the study in general: Across healthy donors, higher total template counts meant significantly greater approximately two-week count variance. Approximately 1.1 clones differed between technical replicates, versus about 16 and 19 over time.

No infections or other immune events were documented during collection. Germline V gene data show CDR1 as LNHDA and CDR2 as SQIVND (reference sequence). The ends were cut back, 4 bases at V and 8 bases at J, with 11 bases in the middle. CDR3 size: 13 residues. Measured with immunoSEQ multiplex PCR; TCRdb has only the in-frame clones, and not every one. In the table there are around 80,000 clones, roughly 90% of which are singletons. The TCR was taken from a person between 18 and 75 years old in good health. The chain uses TRBV19 and TRBJ1-4; D not certain. Sequences were obtained from blood. CDR3 nucleotides: TGTGCCAGTAGTACGAAGGTGAAGGAAAAACTGTTTTTT. Its protein is CASSTKVKEKLFF.